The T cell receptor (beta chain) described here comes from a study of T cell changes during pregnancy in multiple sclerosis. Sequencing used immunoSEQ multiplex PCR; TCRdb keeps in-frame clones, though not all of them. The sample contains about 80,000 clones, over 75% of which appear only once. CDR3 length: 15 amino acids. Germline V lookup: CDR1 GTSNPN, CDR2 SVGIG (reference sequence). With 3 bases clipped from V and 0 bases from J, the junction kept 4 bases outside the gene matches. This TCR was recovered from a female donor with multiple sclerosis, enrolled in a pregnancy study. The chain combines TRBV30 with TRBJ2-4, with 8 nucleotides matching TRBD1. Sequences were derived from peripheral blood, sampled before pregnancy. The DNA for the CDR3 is TGTGCCTGGAGACCCCAGGGGGCAGCCAAAAACATTCAGTACTTC. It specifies CAWRPQGAAKNIQYF. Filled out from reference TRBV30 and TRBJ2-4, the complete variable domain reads SQTIHQWPATLVQPVGSPLSLECTVEGTSNPNLYWYRQAAGRGLQLLFYSVGIGQISSEVPQNLSASRPQDRQFILSSKKLLLSDSGFYLCAWRPQGAAKNIQYFGAGTRLSVL.